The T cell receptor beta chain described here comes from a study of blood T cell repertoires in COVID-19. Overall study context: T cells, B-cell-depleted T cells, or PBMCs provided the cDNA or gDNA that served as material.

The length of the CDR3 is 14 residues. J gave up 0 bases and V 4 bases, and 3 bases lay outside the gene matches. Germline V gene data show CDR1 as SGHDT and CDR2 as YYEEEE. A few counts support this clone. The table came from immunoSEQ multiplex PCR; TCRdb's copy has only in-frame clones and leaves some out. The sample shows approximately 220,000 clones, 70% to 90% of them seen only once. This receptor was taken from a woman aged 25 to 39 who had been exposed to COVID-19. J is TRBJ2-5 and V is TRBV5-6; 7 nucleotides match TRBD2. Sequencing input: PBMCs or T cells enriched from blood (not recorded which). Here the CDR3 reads CASSTGLDQETQYF. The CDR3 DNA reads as TGTGCCAGCAGCACCGGACTAGACCAAGAGACCCAGTACTTC.